This TCR beta chain was captured in a study of control samples from healthy donors and cancer patients. Trimming cost V 2 bases and J 8 bases, with 13 bases left between them. The CDR3 loop spans 15 amino acids. Germline V gene lookup returns CDR1 SGHDN and CDR2 FVKESK. Sequencing used immunoSEQ multiplex PCR; TCRdb keeps in-frame clones, though not all of them. The table lists some 65,000 clones, around four fifths of them singletons. This sequence was found in a woman between 50 and 59 years old with lung cancer. This sequence joins TRBV14 and TRBJ1-6; D may be TRBD1 (5 bases). Sequences were obtained from PBMCs. The CDR3, as DNA: TGTGCCAGCAGCCAATCATGGGGCAAGTATTCACCCCTCCACTTT. Translation: CASSQSWGKYSPLHF. Using reference TRBV14 and TRBJ1-6 for the parts outside the CDR3, the full variable domain is EAGVTQFPSHSVIEKGQTVTLRCDPISGHDNLYWYRRVMGKEIKFLLHFVKESKQDESGMPNNRFLAERTGGTYSTLKVQPAELEDSGVYFCASSQSWGKYSPLHFGNGTRLTVT.